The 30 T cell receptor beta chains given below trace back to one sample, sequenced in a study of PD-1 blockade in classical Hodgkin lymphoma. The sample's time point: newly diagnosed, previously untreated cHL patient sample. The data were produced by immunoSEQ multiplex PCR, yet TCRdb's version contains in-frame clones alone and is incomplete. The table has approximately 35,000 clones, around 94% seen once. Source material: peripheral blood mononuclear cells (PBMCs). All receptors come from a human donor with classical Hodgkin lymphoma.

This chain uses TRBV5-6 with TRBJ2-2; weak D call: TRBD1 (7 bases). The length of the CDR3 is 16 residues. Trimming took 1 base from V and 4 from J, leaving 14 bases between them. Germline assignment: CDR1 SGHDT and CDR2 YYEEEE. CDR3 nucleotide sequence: TGTGCCAGCAGCTTGAAGGGACAGCGGGTCACCGGGGAGCTGTTTTTT. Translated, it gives CASSLKGQRVTGELFF. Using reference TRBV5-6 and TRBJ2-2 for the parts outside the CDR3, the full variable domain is DAGVTQSPTHLIKTRGQQVTLRCSPKSGHDTVSWYQQALGQGPQFIFQYYEEEERQRGNFPDRFSGHQFPNYSSELNVNALLLGDSALYLCASSLKGQRVTGELFFGEGSRLTVL.

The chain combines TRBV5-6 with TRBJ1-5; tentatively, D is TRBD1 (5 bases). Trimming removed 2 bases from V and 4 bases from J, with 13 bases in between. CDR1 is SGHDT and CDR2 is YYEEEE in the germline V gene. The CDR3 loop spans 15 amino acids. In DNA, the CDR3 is TGTGCCAGCAGCTTCGGACCGGGACGAAATCAGCCCCAGCATTTT. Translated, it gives CASSFGPGRNQPQHF.

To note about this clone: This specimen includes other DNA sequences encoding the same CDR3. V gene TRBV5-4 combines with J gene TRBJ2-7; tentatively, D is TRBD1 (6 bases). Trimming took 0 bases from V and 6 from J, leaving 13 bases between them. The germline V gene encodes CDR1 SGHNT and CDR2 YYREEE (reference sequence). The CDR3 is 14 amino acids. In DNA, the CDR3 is TGTGCCAGCAGCTTGGGGCAGGGGAACGGCGAGCAGTACTTC. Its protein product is CASSLGQGNGEQYF.

The CDR3 region is CASTNTGDGIYEQYF. Here the CDR3 DNA reads TGTGCCAGCACCAATACTGGGGACGGAATCTACGAGCAGTACTTC. The rearrangement uses TRBV6-6 and TRBJ2-7; D is perhaps TRBD1 or TRBD2 (5 bases each). Deletions cut 7 bases from V and 3 bases from J, with 19 bases between. CDR3 length: 15 residues. The germline CDR1 and CDR2 sequences are MNHNY and SVGAGI (reference sequence).

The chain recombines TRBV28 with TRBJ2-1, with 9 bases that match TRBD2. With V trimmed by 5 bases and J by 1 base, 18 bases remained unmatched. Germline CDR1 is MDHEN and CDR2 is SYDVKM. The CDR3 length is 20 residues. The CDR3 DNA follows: TGTGCCAGCAGTCTCCCCCCATATGGTAGCGGGAGAGGTTCCTACAATGAGCAGTTCTTC. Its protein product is CASSLPPYGSGRGSYNEQFF.

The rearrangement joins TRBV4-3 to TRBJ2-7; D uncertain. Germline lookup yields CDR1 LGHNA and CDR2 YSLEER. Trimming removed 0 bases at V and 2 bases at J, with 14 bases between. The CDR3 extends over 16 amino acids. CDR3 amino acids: CASSQDLRTETYEQYF. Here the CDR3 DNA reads TGCGCCAGCAGCCAAGATCTCCGGACCGAGACCTACGAGCAGTACTTC.

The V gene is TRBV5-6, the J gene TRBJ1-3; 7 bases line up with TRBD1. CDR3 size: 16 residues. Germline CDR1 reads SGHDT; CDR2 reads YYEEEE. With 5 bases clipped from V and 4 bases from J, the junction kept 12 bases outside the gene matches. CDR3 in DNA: TGTGCCAGCAGTCGCCCCGAGGGACAGTCCGGAAACACCATATATTTT. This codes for CASSRPEGQSGNTIYF. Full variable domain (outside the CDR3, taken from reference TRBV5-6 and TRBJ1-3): DAGVTQSPTHLIKTRGQQVTLRCSPKSGHDTVSWYQQALGQGPQFIFQYYEEEERQRGNFPDRFSGHQFPNYSSELNVNALLLGDSALYLCASSRPEGQSGNTIYFGEGSWLTVV.

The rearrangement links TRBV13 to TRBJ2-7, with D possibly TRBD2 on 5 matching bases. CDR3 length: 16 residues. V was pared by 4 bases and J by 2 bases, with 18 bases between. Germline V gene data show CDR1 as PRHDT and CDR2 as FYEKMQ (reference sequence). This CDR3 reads CASSCSRDPRPYEQYF. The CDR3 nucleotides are TGTGCCAGCAGCTGTAGCCGGGATCCACGCCCCTACGAGCAGTACTTC.

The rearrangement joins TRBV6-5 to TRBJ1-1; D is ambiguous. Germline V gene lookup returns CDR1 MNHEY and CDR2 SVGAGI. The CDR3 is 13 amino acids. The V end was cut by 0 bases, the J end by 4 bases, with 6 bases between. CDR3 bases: TGTGCCAGCAGTTACTCGCCAGTCACTGAAGCTTTCTTT. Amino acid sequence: CASSYSPVTEAFF.

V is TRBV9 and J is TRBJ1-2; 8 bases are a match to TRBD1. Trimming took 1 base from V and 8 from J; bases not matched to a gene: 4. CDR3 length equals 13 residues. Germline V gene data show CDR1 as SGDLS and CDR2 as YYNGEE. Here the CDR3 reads CASSVQGARGYTF. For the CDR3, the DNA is TGTGCCAGCAGCGTACAGGGGGCCCGAGGCTACACCTTC. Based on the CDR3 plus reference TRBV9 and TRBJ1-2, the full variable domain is DSGVTQTPKHLITATGQRVTLRCSPRSGDLSVYWYQQSLDQGLQFLIQYYNGEERAKGNILERFSAQQFPDLHSELNLSSLELGDSALYFCASSVQGARGYTFGSGTRLTVV.

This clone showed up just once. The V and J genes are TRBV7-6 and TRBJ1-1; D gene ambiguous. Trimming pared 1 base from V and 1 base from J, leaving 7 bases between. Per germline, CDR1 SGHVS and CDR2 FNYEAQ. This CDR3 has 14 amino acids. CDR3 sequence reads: CASSLGTANTEAFF. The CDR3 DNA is TGTGCCAGCAGCTTAGGTACGGCGAACACTGAAGCTTTCTTT.

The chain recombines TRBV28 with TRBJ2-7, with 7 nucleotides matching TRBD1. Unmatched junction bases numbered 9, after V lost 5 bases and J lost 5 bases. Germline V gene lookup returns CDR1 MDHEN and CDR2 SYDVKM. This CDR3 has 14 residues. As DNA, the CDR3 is TGTGCCAGCAGTAAAATACAGGGGATCCACGAGCAGTACTTC. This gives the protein CASSKIQGIHEQYF.

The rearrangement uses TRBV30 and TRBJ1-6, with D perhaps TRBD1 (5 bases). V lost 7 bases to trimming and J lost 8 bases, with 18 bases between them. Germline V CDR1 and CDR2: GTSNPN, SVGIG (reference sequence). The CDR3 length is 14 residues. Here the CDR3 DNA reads TGTGCCTCTCCCCCCGCAGGGCGGGATTCACCCCTCCACTTT. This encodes CASPPAGRDSPLHF.

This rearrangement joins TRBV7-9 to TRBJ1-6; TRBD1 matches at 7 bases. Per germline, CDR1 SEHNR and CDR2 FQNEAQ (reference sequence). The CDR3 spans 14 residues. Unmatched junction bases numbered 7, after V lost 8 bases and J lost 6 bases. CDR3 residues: CASGRDSINSPLHF. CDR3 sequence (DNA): TGTGCCAGCGGACGGGACAGCATTAATTCACCCCTCCACTTT. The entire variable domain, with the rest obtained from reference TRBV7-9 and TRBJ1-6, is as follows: DTGVSQNPRHKITKRGQNVTFRCDPISEHNRLYWYRQTLGQGPEFLTYFQNEAQLEKSRLLSDRFSAERPKGSFSTLEIQRTEQGDSAMYLCASGRDSINSPLHFGNGTRLTVT.

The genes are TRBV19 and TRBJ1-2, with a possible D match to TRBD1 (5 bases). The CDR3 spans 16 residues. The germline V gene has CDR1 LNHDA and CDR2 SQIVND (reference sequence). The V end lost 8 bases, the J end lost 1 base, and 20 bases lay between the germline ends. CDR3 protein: CASLGRQHTDNYGYTF. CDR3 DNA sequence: TGTGCCAGTCTAGGTAGACAGCACACCGATAACTATGGCTACACCTTC.

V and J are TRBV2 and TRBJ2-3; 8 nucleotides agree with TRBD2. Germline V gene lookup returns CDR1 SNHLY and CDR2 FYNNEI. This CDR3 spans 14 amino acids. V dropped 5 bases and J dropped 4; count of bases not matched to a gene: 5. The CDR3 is CASSSRLAPDTQYF. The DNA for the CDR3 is TGTGCCAGCAGTTCGCGACTAGCGCCAGATACGCAGTATTTT.

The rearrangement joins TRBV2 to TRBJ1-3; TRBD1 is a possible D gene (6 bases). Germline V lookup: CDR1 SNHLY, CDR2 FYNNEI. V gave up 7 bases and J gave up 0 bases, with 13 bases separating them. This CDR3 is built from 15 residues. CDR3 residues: CASMGQRSSGNTIYF. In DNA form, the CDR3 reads TGTGCCAGCATGGGACAACGAAGCTCTGGAAACACCATATATTTT.

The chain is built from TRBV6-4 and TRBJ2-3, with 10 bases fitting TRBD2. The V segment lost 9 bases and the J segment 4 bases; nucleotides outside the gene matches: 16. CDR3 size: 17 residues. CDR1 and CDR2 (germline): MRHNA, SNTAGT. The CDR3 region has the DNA TGTGCCAGACGTTGGGGTAGCGGGGGGCCCCCCGCAGATACGCAGTATTTT. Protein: CARRWGSGGPPADTQYF.

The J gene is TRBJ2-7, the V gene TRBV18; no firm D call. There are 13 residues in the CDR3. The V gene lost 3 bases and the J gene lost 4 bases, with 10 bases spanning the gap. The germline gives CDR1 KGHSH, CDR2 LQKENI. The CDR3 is CASSPYRIYEQYF. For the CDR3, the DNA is TGTGCCAGCTCACCCTACAGAATTTACGAGCAGTACTTC.

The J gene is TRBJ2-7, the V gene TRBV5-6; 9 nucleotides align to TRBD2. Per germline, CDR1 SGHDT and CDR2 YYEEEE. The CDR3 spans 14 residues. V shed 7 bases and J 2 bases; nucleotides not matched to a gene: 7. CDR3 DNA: TGTGCCAGCGGGCCCGCGGGGGGGGCCTACGAGCAGTACTTC. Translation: CASGPAGGAYEQYF. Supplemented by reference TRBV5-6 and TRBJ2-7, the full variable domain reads DAGVTQSPTHLIKTRGQQVTLRCSPKSGHDTVSWYQQALGQGPQFIFQYYEEEERQRGNFPDRFSGHQFPNYSSELNVNALLLGDSALYLCASGPAGGAYEQYFGPGTRLTVT.

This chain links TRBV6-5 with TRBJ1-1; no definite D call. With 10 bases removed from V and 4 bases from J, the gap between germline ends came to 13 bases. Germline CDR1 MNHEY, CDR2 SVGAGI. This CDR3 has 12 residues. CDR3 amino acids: CATRDVGTEAFF. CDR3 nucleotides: TGTGCCACCCGGGATGTGGGCACTGAAGCTTTCTTT.

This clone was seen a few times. DNA of the CDR3: TGTGCCAGTAGTCCCGGACCCCGACAGCCCCAGCATTTT. Translated, it gives CASSPGPRQPQHF. V is TRBV19 and J is TRBJ1-5; no clear D gene. With 5 bases removed from V and 7 bases from J, the gap between germline ends came to 12 bases. CDR3 length: 13 residues. Germline values: CDR1 LNHDA, CDR2 SQIVND (reference sequence).

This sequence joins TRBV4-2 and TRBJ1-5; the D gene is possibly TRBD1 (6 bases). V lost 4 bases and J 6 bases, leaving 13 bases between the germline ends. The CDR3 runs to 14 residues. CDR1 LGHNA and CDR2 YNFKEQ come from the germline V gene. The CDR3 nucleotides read TGTGCCAGCAGCCCCACGGGGGCAGGTCAGCCCCAGCATTTT. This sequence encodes CASSPTGAGQPQHF.

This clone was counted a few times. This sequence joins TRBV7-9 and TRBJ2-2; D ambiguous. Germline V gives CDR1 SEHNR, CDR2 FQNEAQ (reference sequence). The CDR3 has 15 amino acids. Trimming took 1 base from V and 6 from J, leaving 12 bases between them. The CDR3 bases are TGTGCCAGCAGCTTAGGGATTATGGACGCCGGGGAGCTGTTTTTT. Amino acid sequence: CASSLGIMDAGELFF.

CDR3 DNA sequence: TGTGCCAGCAGCTTAGTCCGTGAGCAGTTCTTC. Its translation: CASSLVREQFF. This rearrangement joins TRBV11-2 to TRBJ2-1; no firm D call. The V and J ends lost 1 base and 9 bases respectively, with 4 bases between them. This CDR3 comprises 11 residues. Germline V gives CDR1 SGHAT, CDR2 FQNNGV. Together with reference TRBV11-2 and TRBJ2-1, the CDR3 gives the full variable domain: EAGVAQSPRYKIIEKRQSVAFWCNPISGHATLYWYQQILGQGPKLLIQFQNNGVVDDSQLPKDRFSAERLKGVDSTLKIQPAKLEDSAVYLCASSLVREQFFGPGTRLTVL.

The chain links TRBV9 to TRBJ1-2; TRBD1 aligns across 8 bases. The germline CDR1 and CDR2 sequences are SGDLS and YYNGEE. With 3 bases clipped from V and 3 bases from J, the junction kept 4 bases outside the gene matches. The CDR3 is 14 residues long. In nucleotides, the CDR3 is TGTGCCAGCAGCGCCGACAGGGGTGACTATGGCTACACCTTC. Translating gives CASSADRGDYGYTF.

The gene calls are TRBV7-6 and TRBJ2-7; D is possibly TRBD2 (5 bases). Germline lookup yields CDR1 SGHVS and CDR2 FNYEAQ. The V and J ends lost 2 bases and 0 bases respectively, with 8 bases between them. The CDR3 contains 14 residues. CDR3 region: CASSLLGSSYEQYF. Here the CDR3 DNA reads TGTGCCAGCAGCTTACTGGGGAGCTCCTACGAGCAGTACTTC.

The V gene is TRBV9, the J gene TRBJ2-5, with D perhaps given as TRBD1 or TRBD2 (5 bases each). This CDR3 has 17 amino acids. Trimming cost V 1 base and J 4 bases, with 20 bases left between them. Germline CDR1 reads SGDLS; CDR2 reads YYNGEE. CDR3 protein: CASSVQFIYPRGETQYF. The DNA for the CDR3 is TGTGCCAGCAGCGTACAATTCATTTACCCGAGGGGAGAGACCCAGTACTTC.

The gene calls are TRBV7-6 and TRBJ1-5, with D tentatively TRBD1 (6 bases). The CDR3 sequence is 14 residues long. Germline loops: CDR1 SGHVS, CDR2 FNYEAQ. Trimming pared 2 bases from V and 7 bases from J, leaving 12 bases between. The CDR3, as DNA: TGTGCCAGCAGCTTAACTATAGGGGGGCAGCCCCAGCATTTT. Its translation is CASSLTIGGQPQHF.

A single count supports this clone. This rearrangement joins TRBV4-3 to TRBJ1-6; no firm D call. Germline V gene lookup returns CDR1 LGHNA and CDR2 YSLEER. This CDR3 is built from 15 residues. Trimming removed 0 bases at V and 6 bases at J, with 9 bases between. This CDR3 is CASSQEAKLNSPLHF. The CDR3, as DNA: TGCGCCAGCAGCCAAGAGGCCAAGCTTAATTCACCCCTCCACTTT.